This T cell receptor (beta chain) was found in a study of control samples from healthy donors and cancer patients. Trimming removed 4 bases from V and 5 bases from J, with 9 bases in between. The germline gives CDR1 SGHKS, CDR2 YYEKEE (reference sequence). The CDR3 is made up of 12 amino acids. Here immunoSEQ multiplex PCR was the method, and the copy in TCRdb shows in-frame clones only, minus some. The sample carries fewer than 200,000 clones, approximately 90% recorded once. The clonotype was recovered from a man younger than 40 in good health. Sequencing input: blood. The chain employs TRBV5-5 and TRBJ2-5, with D tentatively TRBD2 (6 bases). The chain's CDR3 is CASSRGTETQYF. DNA of the CDR3: TGTGCCAGCAGCCGGGGGACGGAGACCCAGTACTTC.